The 2 T cell receptor beta chains reported below all come from one sample, sequenced in a study of blood T cells in healthy people across ages. Alongside a J-beta primer mix, a sample-barcoded 5' primer served in a second PCR lasting about 7 to 11 cycles. TCRdb independently ran MiXCR on the 5' RACE reads; one entry per CDR3 protein. The data show about 810,000 distinct CDR3 sequences, 36% seen once. Sequences were obtained from blood. Receptor source: a man between 18 and 29 years old in good health.

This rearrangement joins TRBV6-2 or TRBV6-3 to TRBJ1-2, with D hard to call. V gave up 8 bases and J gave up 0 bases, with 10 bases separating them. This CDR3 region has 13 residues. Looked up from germline, CDR1 is MNHEY and CDR2 is SVGEGT. The CDR3 bases are TGTGCCAGCGGACGGCGAACTAACTATGGCTACACCTTC. It specifies CASGRRTNYGYTF.

The rearrangement links TRBV18 to TRBJ1-2, with D perhaps TRBD1 (6 bases). This CDR3 region has 16 residues. CDR1 is KGHSH, CDR2 LQKENI, per germline. The V end was cut by 4 bases, the J end by 0 bases, with 15 bases between. Here the CDR3 reads CASSLSVGGSNYGYTF. Written as DNA, the CDR3 is TGTGCCAGCTCACTCTCTGTGGGGGGCTCTAACTATGGCTACACCTTC.